This T cell receptor (beta chain) emerged from a study of CD8+CD57+ T cells in acquired aplastic anemia. The template for TCR beta VDJ and CDR3 sequence profiling was genomic DNA. TCRdb passed the reads through MiXCR, listing each CDR3 protein once. The data contain some 160,000 distinct CDR3 sequences, roughly 43% of them seen just once; the ten biggest clones take up around 3%. This clonotype was detected ten times or more. In germline, CDR1 is SNHLY, CDR2 FYNNEI. V was cut by 6 bases and J by 1 base, with 15 bases left in between. The CDR3 loop spans 15 amino acids. Patients chosen for sequencing had shown CD8+CD57+ cell expansion by flow cytometry. Each patient had severe acquired aplastic anemia. Patients had undergone no therapy by the time their blood was sampled.

Sequencing was done on a sample of sorted CD4+, CD8+, or CD8+CD57+ T cells (not recorded which) from PBMCs. The source is a human donor with aplastic anemia. The V gene is TRBV2, the J gene TRBJ1-1; tentatively, D is TRBD1 (5 bases). CDR3 nucleotide sequence: TGTGCCAGCAGGATCCGGGGGGAATCGAACACTGAAGCTTTCTTT. It yields the protein CASRIRGESNTEAFF. The whole variable domain, remainder taken from reference TRBV2 and TRBJ1-1, is EPEVTQTPSHQVTQMGQEVILRCVPISNHLYFYWYRQILGQKVEFLVSFYNNEISEKSEIFDDQFSVERPDGSNFTLKIRSTKLEDSAMYFCASRIRGESNTEAFFGQGTRLTVV.